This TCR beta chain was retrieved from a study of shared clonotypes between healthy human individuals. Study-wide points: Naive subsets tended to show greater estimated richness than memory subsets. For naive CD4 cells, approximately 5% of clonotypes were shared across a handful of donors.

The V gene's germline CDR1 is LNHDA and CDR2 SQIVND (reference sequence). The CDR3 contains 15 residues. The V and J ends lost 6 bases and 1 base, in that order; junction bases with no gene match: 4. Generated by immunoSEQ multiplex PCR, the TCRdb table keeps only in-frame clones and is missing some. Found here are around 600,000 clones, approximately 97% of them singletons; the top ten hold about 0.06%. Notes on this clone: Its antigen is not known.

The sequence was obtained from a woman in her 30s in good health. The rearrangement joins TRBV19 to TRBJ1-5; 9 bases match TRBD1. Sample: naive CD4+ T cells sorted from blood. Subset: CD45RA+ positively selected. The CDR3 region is CASRPDRGSNQPQHF. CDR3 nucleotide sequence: TGTGCCAGTAGACCGGACAGGGGAAGCAATCAGCCCCAGCATTTT.